The 27 T cell receptor beta chains in this list originate from one sample, sequenced in a study of technical replicates of blood from several donors. Assay used: immunoSEQ multiplex PCR; TCRdb lists only in-frame clones, some missing. The sample lists 98,000 or so clones; under 97% were seen once. The sample consisted of T cells isolated from PBMCs. These receptors were obtained from a human donor in good health.

The chain links TRBV30 to TRBJ2-7, with 14 bases matching TRBD2. CDR3 length equals 15 residues. With V trimmed by 3 bases and J by 3 bases, 4 bases remained unmatched. Per the germline V gene, CDR1 is GTSNPN and CDR2 is SVGIG (reference sequence). CDR3 DNA: TGTGCCTGGAGCGCCGGACTAGCGGGGGGCTACGAGCAGTACTTC. Residues: CAWSAGLAGGYEQYF.

The chain is built from TRBV7-9 and TRBJ1-1; D gene unclear. In germline, CDR1 is SEHNR, CDR2 FQNEAQ (reference sequence). V gave up 4 bases and J gave up 6 bases, with 12 bases separating them. The CDR3 spans 13 residues. The CDR3 coding sequence is TGTGCCAGCAGCTACCCCTTGGGAGCTGAAGCTTTCTTT. It encodes CASSYPLGAEAFF.

The V and J genes are TRBV5-1 and TRBJ2-1; D gene unclear. Between the trimmed V and J ends, which lost 3 bases and 4 bases, there was a span of 20 bases. The germline gives CDR1 SGHRS, CDR2 YFSETQ. The CDR3 extends over 17 amino acids. DNA for the CDR3: TGCGCCAGCAGCTCCACGACTGCTGGTCCGGTGTACAATGAGCAGTTCTTC. Amino acids: CASSSTTAGPVYNEQFF.

The chain employs TRBV14 and TRBJ1-4; 8 bases are shared with TRBD1. Germline V gene sequence: CDR1 SGHDN, CDR2 FVKESK. The CDR3 is 15 residues long. V shed 4 bases and J 4 bases; nucleotides not matched to a gene: 5. The CDR3, as DNA: TGTGCCAGCAGCCCCAGGGGGCTAGGTAATGAAAAACTGTTTTTT. It translates to CASSPRGLGNEKLFF.

This sequence joins TRBV29-1 and TRBJ2-3; 10 bases are shared with TRBD2. The CDR3 sequence is 16 residues long. Germline assignment: CDR1 SQVTM and CDR2 ANQGSEA. Trimming took 3 bases from V and 6 from J; bases not matched to a gene: 12. The CDR3, as DNA: TGCAGCGTTGATTCCCTAGCGGGGGTGGGAGTGGATACGCAGTATTTT. Translated, it gives CSVDSLAGVGVDTQYF.

In this sample, this clone turned up once. In nucleotides, the CDR3 is TGTGCCAGCAGTTCGGGACAGGGGGCGCCAGGCGAGCAGTTCTTC. This encodes CASSSGQGAPGEQFF. The genes are TRBV28 and TRBJ2-1; 12 bases agree with TRBD1. Germline V CDR1 and CDR2: MDHEN, SYDVKM. The V and J ends lost 4 bases and 10 bases, in that order; junction bases with no gene match: 8. The CDR3 loop spans 15 amino acids.

A single count supports this clone. This chain joins TRBV4-1 and TRBJ2-7; TRBD1 matches 7 bases. This CDR3 has 16 amino acids. CDR1 is MGHRA and CDR2 is YSYEKL in the germline V gene. V gave up 4 bases and J gave up 4 bases; unmatched junction bases: 13. The CDR3 here is CASSLLPRQGVYEQYF. In DNA, the CDR3 is TGCGCCAGCAGCCTTCTGCCGAGACAGGGCGTATACGAGCAGTACTTC.

This clone was counted a single time. This chain links TRBV5-4 with TRBJ1-2, with 10 bases identical to TRBD1. This CDR3 has 16 amino acids. Germline CDR1 SGHNT, CDR2 YYREEE (reference sequence). J was trimmed by 2 bases and V by 2 bases; bases with no gene match: 6. The CDR3 DNA reads TGTGCCAGCAGCTTAAGGACAGGGGGTTTGAACTATGGCTACACCTTC. It encodes CASSLRTGGLNYGYTF.

This rearrangement joins TRBV2 to TRBJ2-1; 12 bases fit TRBD2. Germline trimming cut 10 bases from V and 9 bases from J; bases unmatched to any gene: 13. CDR1 SNHLY and CDR2 FYNNEI come from the germline V gene. CDR3 length: 15 residues. CDR3 region: CAMIRGPSGRGEQFF. CDR3 coding DNA: TGTGCCATGATCAGAGGTCCTAGCGGGAGGGGTGAGCAGTTCTTC.

Concerning this clone: Relative to the germline gene, one junction end is altered; a read error may explain this. The V call is TRBV5-6, the J call TRBJ2-7; D unclear. Germline V gene data show CDR1 as SGHDT and CDR2 as YYEEEE. The CDR3 is 14 residues long. CDR3 bases: TGTGCCGGCAGCTTGGCCTTACAGTCCTACGAGCAGTACTTC. Protein product: CAGSLALQSYEQYF.

The rearrangement joins TRBV2 to TRBJ2-1; 10 bases line up with TRBD1. CDR1 is SNHLY, CDR2 FYNNEI, per germline. The CDR3 totals 16 residues. J lost 6 bases, V lost 3 bases, and 8 bases had no gene match. The CDR3 DNA is TGTGCCAGCAGTGAGACCCGGGACAGGGGATTCAATGAGCAGTTCTTC. Protein product: CASSETRDRGFNEQFF.

This clone was seen just once. The rearrangement uses TRBV11-2 and TRBJ2-5; TRBD2 aligns across 12 bases. The germline V gene has CDR1 SGHAT and CDR2 FQNNGV. The V gene end was trimmed by 5 bases and the J gene end by 3 bases; junction bases not matched to a gene: 1. This CDR3 has 14 residues. CDR3 sequence reads: CASSRLAGEETQYF. As DNA, the CDR3 is TGTGCCAGCAGCCGACTAGCGGGAGAAGAGACCCAGTACTTC.

This sequence joins TRBV7-9 and TRBJ1-1; perhaps TRBD1 as D (5 bases). V was pared by 4 bases and J by 5 bases, with 11 bases between. The germline V gene encodes CDR1 SEHNR and CDR2 FQNEAQ (reference sequence). This CDR3 region has 13 residues. CDR3 residues: CASSSGGETEAFF. CDR3 coding DNA: TGTGCCAGCAGCTCAGGAGGGGAAACTGAAGCTTTCTTT. The whole variable domain, remainder taken from reference TRBV7-9 and TRBJ1-1, is DTGVSQNPRHKITKRGQNVTFRCDPISEHNRLYWYRQTLGQGPEFLTYFQNEAQLEKSRLLSDRFSAERPKGSFSTLEIQRTEQGDSAMYLCASSSGGETEAFFGQGTRLTVV.

The V gene is TRBV5-1, the J gene TRBJ2-2; 7 bases are a match to TRBD2. V dropped 6 bases and J dropped 7; count of bases not matched to a gene: 9. This CDR3 region has 14 residues. Germline V gene data show CDR1 as SGHRS and CDR2 as YFSETQ. CDR3 protein: CASNRGGVSGELFF. CDR3 nucleotide sequence: TGCGCCAGCAACCGGGGAGGGGTGAGCGGGGAGCTGTTTTTT.

The genes are TRBV21-1 and TRBJ1-3; the table's D call of TRBD1 was not tested on the DNA. TRBV21-1 is described as a pseudogene. The CDR3 is 19 amino acids. Here the CDR3 reads CASSTTGTGPIPLGNTIYF. CDR3 bases: TGTGCCAGCAGCACTACCGGGACAGGGCCGATACCTCTGGGAAACACCATATATTTT.

The rearrangement links TRBV9 to TRBJ2-4, with TRBD1 identical over 7 bases. Trimming at V came to 3 bases and at J to 4 bases, leaving 7 bases not matched to a gene. The CDR3 extends over 15 amino acids. CDR1 and CDR2 (germline): SGDLS, YYNGEE. The CDR3 spells CASSGPRDSKNIQYF. CDR3 DNA sequence: TGTGCCAGCAGCGGACCCCGGGACAGTAAAAACATTCAGTACTTC.

The gene calls are TRBV6-6 and TRBJ1-2; the match to TRBD1 covers 8 bases. Germline trimming cut 4 bases from V and 1 base from J; bases unmatched to any gene: 5. The V gene's germline CDR1 is MNHNY and CDR2 SVGAGI (reference sequence). There are 15 residues in the CDR3. The CDR3 nucleotides are TGTGCCAGCAGTTTGGTACAGGGGGGTAACTATGGCTACACCTTC. Amino acid sequence: CASSLVQGGNYGYTF.

This chain links TRBV11-1 with TRBJ2-5; the D is unclear. With 2 bases removed from V and 5 bases from J, the gap between germline ends came to 9 bases. Germline-derived CDR1 and CDR2 are SGHAT and FQDESV (reference sequence). This CDR3 has 13 amino acids. CDR3 protein: CASSLSIRETQYF. The CDR3, as DNA: TGTGCCAGCAGCTTAAGTATCCGGGAGACCCAGTACTTC.

This clone appeared once. The rearrangement joins TRBV15 to TRBJ2-2; D call uncertain. The ends were cut back, 0 bases at V and 6 bases at J, with 11 bases in the middle. The CDR3 covers 15 residues. The germline V gene has CDR1 LNHNV and CDR2 YYDKDF (reference sequence). The CDR3 spells CATSRDRSRAGELFF. The CDR3 DNA is TGTGCCACCAGCAGAGATCGGAGTAGAGCCGGGGAGCTGTTTTTT.

The rearrangement links TRBV19 to TRBJ2-5, with D maybe TRBD2 (6 bases). Germline lookup yields CDR1 LNHDA and CDR2 SQIVND (reference sequence). This CDR3 spans 14 amino acids. V was clipped by 7 bases and J by 0 bases, with 12 bases between them. For the CDR3, the DNA is TGTGCCAGTATGGCTAGCGTGAACCAAGAGACCCAGTACTTC. Protein: CASMASVNQETQYF.

This chain links TRBV6-5 with TRBJ2-7; 11 nucleotides align to TRBD2. There are 15 residues in the CDR3. V was clipped by 1 base and J by 2 bases; unmatched bases: 1. Germline assignment: CDR1 MNHEY and CDR2 SVGAGI. CDR3 protein: CASSYFSGGAYEQYF. The CDR3 DNA sequence: TGTGCCAGCAGTTACTTTAGCGGGGGGGCCTACGAGCAGTACTTC.

This clone was counted a single time. The chain links TRBV6-1 to TRBJ2-3, with D maybe TRBD1 (6 bases). V shed 3 bases and J shed 2 bases, with 12 bases lying between them. CDR3 length equals 15 residues. CDR1 and CDR2 from the germline V gene are MNHNS and SASEGT. The CDR3 DNA reads TGTGCCAGCAGTGACGGTGGGGGCATCACAGATACGCAGTATTTT. This codes for CASSDGGGITDTQYF.

J is TRBJ2-7 and V is TRBV27, with 9 bases lining up with TRBD1. Trimming at V came to 5 bases and at J to 2 bases, leaving 7 bases not matched to a gene. CDR1 is MNHEY and CDR2 is SMNVEV in the germline V gene (reference sequence). CDR3 length equals 15 residues. CDR3 nucleotide sequence: TGTGCCAGCAGTGCCGCTGGGACAGGGCCCTACGAGCAGTACTTC. This codes for CASSAAGTGPYEQYF.

For the CDR3, the DNA is TGTGCCAGCAGTGACTCCGGGGGTACTAACTATGGCTACACCTTC. Protein sequence: CASSDSGGTNYGYTF. The chain couples TRBV6-4 to TRBJ1-2; possibly TRBD1 for D (5 bases). Trimming cost V 0 bases and J 0 bases, with 8 bases left between them. From germline, CDR1 is MRHNA and CDR2 SNTAGT. The CDR3 is 15 amino acids.

The chain recombines TRBV28 with TRBJ2-1; D perhaps matches TRBD1 (5 bases). Per germline, CDR1 MDHEN and CDR2 SYDVKM. The length of the CDR3 is 12 residues. Trimming removed 2 bases from V and 8 bases from J, with 7 bases in between. CDR3 sequence (DNA): TGTGCCAGCAGTTTAAAGGGGTATGAGCAGTTCTTC. Protein sequence: CASSLKGYEQFF.

V and J are TRBV7-9 and TRBJ2-5; no clear D. This CDR3 comprises 11 residues. CDR1 and CDR2 from the germline V gene are SEHNR and FQNEAQ (reference sequence). V was clipped by 5 bases and J by 5 bases, with 6 bases between them. CDR3: CASSQRETQYF. CDR3 DNA: TGTGCCAGCAGCCAACGGGAGACCCAGTACTTC.

The chain is built from TRBV6-1 and TRBJ2-2; D possibly corresponds to TRBD1 (6 bases). There are 15 residues in the CDR3. V was clipped by 5 bases and J by 3 bases, with 13 bases between them. Per the germline V gene, CDR1 is MNHNS and CDR2 is SASEGT. The CDR3 nucleotides are TGTGCCAGCAGTCCGGGGACACCTTACACCGGGGAGCTGTTTTTT. This codes for CASSPGTPYTGELFF.